Here is one T cell receptor (beta chain) with its context. Its antigen is unknown. The sample originates from a study of CXCR3-negative and CXCR3-positive naive CD8 T cells. Whole-study results and caveats: Naive subsets expressed similar surface CD5; TRB CDR3 features served to infer TCR strength.

Researchers prepared the TRB cDNA libraries using 5' RACE with UMI labels. TCRdb reprocessed the 5' RACE reads; each CDR3 protein has one entry and no DNA is given. The table lists approximately 60,000 distinct CDR3 sequences. CDR3 size: 15 residues. CDR1 and CDR2 from the germline V gene are KGHSH and LQKENI. Sequenced material: memory CD8+ T cells from blood. This TCR was recovered from a human donor in good health. Some clones in this sample may be carry-over from other donors' samples. The chain couples TRBV18 to TRBJ2-7. CDR3 sequence: CASSPPAGPPYEQYF. Drawing the rest from reference TRBV18 and TRBJ2-7, the complete variable domain is NAGVMQNPRHLVRRRGQEARLRCSPMKGHSHVYWYRQLPEEGLKFMVYLQKENIIDESGMPKERFSAEFPKEGPSILRIQQVVRGDSAAYFCASSPPAGPPYEQYFGPGTRLTVT.